Presented here are 14 T cell receptor beta chains from one specimen sequenced in a study of control samples from healthy donors and cancer patients. This table comes from immunoSEQ multiplex PCR, and its TCRdb copy is limited to in-frame clones, with some not included. The data contain over 100,000 clones, 90% of them seen just once; the ten biggest clones take up 2% to 3%. The sequenced material came from blood. These receptors were obtained from a man in his forties in good health.

V usage is TRBV20-1 and J usage is TRBJ1-2; D call uncertain. Germline V CDR1 and CDR2: DFQATT, SNEGSKA (reference sequence). This CDR3 region has 11 residues. In DNA, the CDR3 is TGCAACGCTTTTGGGGATTATGGCTACACCTTC. Protein: CNAFGDYGYTF.

The V and J genes are TRBV10-2 and TRBJ2-3; maybe TRBD2 (6 bases). CDR3 length: 16 residues. Looked up from germline, CDR1 is WSHSY and CDR2 is SAAADI. V lost 6 bases and J lost 0, with 16 bases in between. The CDR3 DNA is TGCGCCAGCAGATGGGGACTGCTTTTTAGCACAGATACGCAGTATTTT. It codes for CASRWGLLFSTDTQYF.

The chain recombines TRBV29-1 with TRBJ2-3, with D perhaps being TRBD1 or TRBD2 (5 bases each). The CDR3 length is 14 residues. V was shortened by 7 bases and J by 4 bases, with 18 bases between the two germline ends. Germline V gene sequence: CDR1 SQVTM, CDR2 ANQGSEA. CDR3 sequence: CSGMRGAVADTQYF. As DNA, the CDR3 is TGCAGCGGCATGAGAGGGGCAGTGGCAGATACGCAGTATTTT.

This sequence joins TRBV2 and TRBJ2-1, with 7 bases lining up with TRBD2. From germline, CDR1 is SNHLY and CDR2 FYNNEI. This CDR3 region has 13 residues. The V gene end was trimmed by 10 bases and the J gene end by 9 bases; junction bases not matched to a gene: 12. The CDR3 is CATLRTSSGEQFF. CDR3 DNA sequence: TGTGCCACCCTAAGGACTAGTTCGGGTGAGCAGTTCTTC.

This clone has only one observation. The V gene is TRBV2, the J gene TRBJ1-5; D uncertain. Per germline, CDR1 SNHLY and CDR2 FYNNEI. Trimming stripped 6 bases from V and 0 bases from J, with 6 bases between. The CDR3 totals 13 residues. The CDR3 here is CASRDYSNQPQHF. The CDR3 coding sequence is TGTGCCAGCAGAGACTATAGCAATCAGCCCCAGCATTTT. Together with reference TRBV2 and TRBJ1-5, the CDR3 gives the full variable domain: EPEVTQTPSHQVTQMGQEVILRCVPISNHLYFYWYRQILGQKVEFLVSFYNNEISEKSEIFDDQFSVERPDGSNFTLKIRSTKLEDSAMYFCASRDYSNQPQHFGDGTRLSIL.

This chain connects TRBV3-1 (or the pseudogene TRBV3-2) to TRBJ1-3, with TRBD1 identical over 7 bases. Trimming removed 4 bases from V and 0 bases from J; junction bases left unmatched: 9. The CDR3 is 17 residues long. The germline V gene encodes CDR1 LGHDT and CDR2 YNNKEL (reference sequence). CDR3 loop: CASSPTGRGSSGNTIYF. The CDR3 DNA follows: TGTGCCAGCAGCCCGACAGGGCGAGGGTCCTCTGGAAACACCATATATTTT.

Worth noting for this clone: The same CDR3 is also encoded by other DNA sequences in this sample. This chain uses TRBV12-3 or TRBV12-4 with TRBJ1-1; D uncertain. CDR3 length equals 13 residues. Deletions cut 2 bases from V and 0 bases from J, with 4 bases between. DNA of the CDR3: TGTGCCAGCAGTTTATTGGTGAACACTGAAGCTTTCTTT. This sequence encodes CASSLLVNTEAFF.

The V and J genes are TRBV5-4 and TRBJ1-4; D is undetermined. V gave up 3 bases and J gave up 2 bases, with 14 bases separating them. The germline gives CDR1 SGHNT, CDR2 YYREEE (reference sequence). The CDR3 is made up of 16 amino acids. The CDR3 region is CASSSGGVGTNEKLFF. The CDR3 DNA is TGTGCCAGCAGCTCCGGAGGTGTGGGGACTAATGAAAAACTGTTTTTT.

This chain joins TRBV11-2 and TRBJ2-1, with D hard to call. Germline V gene lookup returns CDR1 SGHAT and CDR2 FQNNGV. CDR3 length equals 17 residues. Trimming left V 7 bases short and J 8 bases short, with 27 bases between. CDR3 in amino acids: CASNLFRAGRLWDEQFF. CDR3 nucleotide sequence: TGTGCCAGCAACCTATTTCGGGCAGGTCGTTTGTGGGATGAGCAGTTCTTC.

The chain uses TRBV9 and TRBJ1-3; D uncertain. The CDR3 totals 17 residues. The germline CDR1 and CDR2 sequences are SGDLS and YYNGEE. Trimming took 4 bases from V and 4 from J, leaving 21 bases between them. Here the CDR3 reads CASSPNSERLSGNTIYF. CDR3 sequence (DNA): TGTGCCAGCAGCCCCAACTCTGAACGCCTCTCCGGAAACACCATATATTTT.

The chain uses TRBV19 and TRBJ1-2; D call uncertain. Germline assignment: CDR1 LNHDA and CDR2 SQIVND (reference sequence). This CDR3 region has 14 residues. The V end was cut by 8 bases, the J end by 4 bases, with 17 bases between. This CDR3 is CASEASSAGYGYTF. CDR3 DNA sequence: TGTGCCAGTGAAGCTTCCTCGGCGGGCTATGGCTACACCTTC.

This sequence joins TRBV19 and TRBJ1-5, with 9 bases lining up with TRBD1. Germline CDR1 is LNHDA and CDR2 is SQIVND (reference sequence). V trimming: 0 bases; J trimming: 1 base; junction bases outside the gene matches: 13. The CDR3 sequence is 20 residues long. CDR3 nucleotide sequence: TGTGCCAGTAGTATAGATCTATGGGACAGGGTTTTTGCGAGCAATCAGCCCCAGCATTTT. Translated, it gives CASSIDLWDRVFASNQPQHF.

The V and J genes are TRBV5-1 and TRBJ1-2; TRBD1 matches at 7 bases. This CDR3 has 14 amino acids. Unmatched junction bases numbered 8, after V lost 4 bases and J lost 5 bases. CDR1 SGHRS and CDR2 YFSETQ come from the germline V gene. This chain's CDR3 is CASSTTGTVYGYTF. As DNA, the CDR3 is TGCGCCAGCAGCACCACCGGGACAGTGTATGGCTACACCTTC.

The rearrangement uses TRBV2 and TRBJ1-5; D remains unclear. V lost 3 bases and J lost 4, with 13 bases in between. CDR1 and CDR2 (germline): SNHLY, FYNNEI. The CDR3 covers 15 residues. CDR3 bases: TGTGCCAGCAGTGACCGGGTTTCAGTAAATCAGCCCCAGCATTTT. Translating it yields CASSDRVSVNQPQHF.